The sequence of this T cell receptor (beta chain) was determined in a study of cytomegalovirus exposure and HLA in healthy donors. PCR used 60 Vbeta primers and 13 Jbeta primers. Sequencing used immunoSEQ multiplex PCR; TCRdb keeps in-frame clones, though not all of them. The sample lists about 100,000 clones; 65% to 80% were seen once. Remarks on this clone: Its antigen is not identified.

CDR3 length equals 15 residues. The ends lost 3 bases at V and 3 bases at J; junction bases unmatched: 8. In germline, CDR1 is LNHDA, CDR2 SQIVND (reference sequence). Study-wide findings and caveats: Only CMV serostatus was available as immune exposure information.

Source material: PBMCs. The chain combines TRBV19 with TRBJ2-7, with 7 bases identical to TRBD2. This TCR came from a woman in her forties or fifties in good health and CMV-seropositive. CDR3 region: CASSILPGLDYEQYF. The CDR3 DNA is TGTGCCAGTAGTATTCTTCCTGGACTAGACTACGAGCAGTACTTC.